The clone carrying this T cell receptor (beta chain) was recorded at least ten times. These data originate in a study of CD8+CD57+ T cells in acquired aplastic anemia. TCR beta VDJ combinations and CDR3 sequences were profiled from genomic DNA. TCRdb re-called the reads through MiXCR, storing one row per CDR3 protein. The sample contains approximately 470,000 distinct CDR3 sequences, roughly 34% of which appear only once. Before being chosen for sequencing, patients had shown CD8+CD57+ cell expansion by flow cytometry. The V and J ends lost 0 bases and 3 bases respectively, with 12 bases between them. This CDR3 has 15 amino acids. Germline values: CDR1 DFQATT, CDR2 SNEGSKA (reference sequence).

This TCR came from a human donor with aplastic anemia. The sequenced sample was sorted CD4+, CD8+, or CD8+CD57+ T cells (not recorded which) from PBMCs. J is TRBJ1-5 and V is TRBV20-1; no clear D. CDR3 in DNA: TGCAGTGCTAGAGATCCGGGCCAGTTCAATCAGCCCCAGCATTTT. Its translation is CSARDPGQFNQPQHF.